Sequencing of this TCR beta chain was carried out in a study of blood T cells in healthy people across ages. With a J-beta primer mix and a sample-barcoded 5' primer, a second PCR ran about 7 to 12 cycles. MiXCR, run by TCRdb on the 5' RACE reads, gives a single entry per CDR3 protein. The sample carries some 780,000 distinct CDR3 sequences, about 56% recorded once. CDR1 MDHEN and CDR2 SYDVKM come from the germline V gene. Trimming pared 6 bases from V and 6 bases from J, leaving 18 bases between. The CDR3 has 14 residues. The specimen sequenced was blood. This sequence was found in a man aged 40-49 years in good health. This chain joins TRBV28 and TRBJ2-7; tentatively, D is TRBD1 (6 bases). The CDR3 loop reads CASSLTRGPCEQYF. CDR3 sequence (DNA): TGTGCCAGCAGCCTTACCAGGGGTCCCTGCGAGCAGTACTTC.